These 28 T cell receptor beta chains were sequenced from one sample in a study of OX40 agonist ivuxolimab in advanced cancers. Using immunoSEQ multiplex PCR, the repertoire was profiled, and TCRdb retains in-frame clones only, with some absent. This sample has some 86,000 clones, with about 92% found just once. Sequencing was performed on CD4+ or CD8+ T cells sorted from blood, taken in a trial of the OX40 agonist ivuxolimab. The receptors here all came from an adult with an advanced solid tumor such as melanoma, head and neck, liver or kidney cancer.

The chain combines TRBV2 with TRBJ2-7; no firm D call. Germline assignment: CDR1 SNHLY and CDR2 FYNNEI. The CDR3 has 14 amino acids. V was clipped by 3 bases and J by 1 base, with 10 bases between them. CDR3 nucleotides: TGTGCCAGCAGTGACGCCGGATGGTCCTACGAGCAGTACTTC. This gives the protein CASSDAGWSYEQYF.

This clone showed up just once. The chain joins TRBV6-5 to TRBJ1-2; tentatively, D is TRBD1 (5 bases). Trimming pared 7 bases from V and 3 bases from J, leaving 18 bases between. The length of the CDR3 is 15 residues. Looked up from germline, CDR1 is MNHEY and CDR2 is SVGAGI. CDR3 nucleotide sequence: TGTGCCAGCAAGGGTTCCCAGGGACGCGACTATGGCTACACCTTC. Amino acid sequence: CASKGSQGRDYGYTF.

The genes are TRBV15 and TRBJ2-7, with TRBD2 as a possible D gene (7 bases). The CDR3 is 15 amino acids. Trimming cost V 4 bases and J 6 bases, with 19 bases left between them. Germline-derived CDR1 and CDR2 are LNHNV and YYDKDF (reference sequence). The CDR3, as DNA: TGTGCCACCAGCACTGATCGGGGGGCGAGACGCGAGCAGTACTTC. This codes for CATSTDRGARREQYF.

The CDR3 DNA reads TGTGCCAGTAGTACCTCTGGGGAGACTGGGGGCTACACCTTC. It translates to CASSTSGETGGYTF. The rearrangement uses TRBV19 and TRBJ1-2; D unresolved. Germline CDR1 and CDR2: LNHDA and SQIVND (reference sequence). This CDR3 region has 14 residues. With 4 bases removed from V and 8 bases from J, the gap between germline ends came to 17 bases.

The chain uses TRBV18 and TRBJ2-5; 8 nucleotides line up with TRBD2. The CDR3 runs 18 residues. Germline CDR1 is KGHSH and CDR2 is LQKENI. V dropped 0 bases and J dropped 7; count of bases not matched to a gene: 16. CDR3: CASSPPSQAGAAKGTQYF. The CDR3 nucleotides read TGTGCCAGCTCACCACCGAGTCAAGCGGGGGCCGCTAAAGGGACCCAGTACTTC.

Turning to this clone: A read error may explain this, as a much larger clone is one base away. Other DNA sequences in this sample translate to the same CDR3. This rearrangement joins TRBV14 to TRBJ1-1; D uncertain. The CDR3 totals 13 residues. The germline CDR1 and CDR2 sequences are SGHDN and FVKESK. CDR3 in amino acids: CASSQSTRTEAFF. CDR3 nucleotides: TGTGCTAGCAGCCAAAGTACGAGAACTGAAGCTTTCTTT. Combining the CDR3 with reference TRBV14 and TRBJ1-1 gives the whole variable domain EAGVTQFPSHSVIEKGQTVTLRCDPISGHDNLYWYRRVMGKEIKFLLHFVKESKQDESGMPNNRFLAERTGGTYSTLKVQPAELEDSGVYFCASSQSTRTEAFFGQGTRLTVV.

This chain links TRBV9 with TRBJ2-1; 13 bases agree with TRBD2. The CDR3 runs 15 residues. After removal of 4 bases from V and 6 bases from J, the junction contained 4 bases not matched to a gene. Germline values: CDR1 SGDLS, CDR2 YYNGEE. Here the CDR3 DNA reads TGTGCCAGCAGCTTCGGGACTAGCGGGGTCAATGAGCAGTTCTTC. It encodes CASSFGTSGVNEQFF.

The chain combines TRBV30 with TRBJ1-1, with D tentatively TRBD1 (6 bases). V dropped 2 bases and J dropped 6 bases, with 10 bases sitting between them. The germline V gene encodes CDR1 GTSNPN and CDR2 SVGIG (reference sequence). The CDR3 covers 12 residues. DNA of the CDR3: TGTGCCTGGAGTAAGGGGGGATCTGAAGCTTTCTTT. Amino acids: CAWSKGGSEAFF.

The chain joins TRBV2 to TRBJ1-1; TRBD1 might be the D (6 bases). The germline CDR1 and CDR2 sequences are SNHLY and FYNNEI. The CDR3 spans 16 residues. The V and J ends lost 2 bases and 4 bases respectively, with 17 bases between them. The CDR3 region has the DNA TGTGCCAGCAGTGAATACCGGGACACACGGTTCACTGAAGCTTTCTTT. Protein product: CASSEYRDTRFTEAFF.

The V and J genes are TRBV7-8 and TRBJ1-3, with D perhaps matching TRBD1 (6 bases). The germline V gene has CDR1 SGHVS and CDR2 FQNEAQ. V shed 2 bases and J shed 0 bases, with 8 bases lying between them. This CDR3 comprises 15 residues. CDR3 in amino acids: CASSLTGSSGNTIYF. The CDR3 region has the DNA TGTGCCAGCAGCTTAACAGGGAGCTCTGGAAACACCATATATTTT.

V and J are TRBV2 and TRBJ1-5; no definite D call. There are 14 residues in the CDR3. V shed 4 bases and J shed 2 bases, with 9 bases lying between them. The germline gives CDR1 SNHLY, CDR2 FYNNEI. The CDR3 here is CASSVELGNQPQHF. Written as DNA, the CDR3 is TGTGCCAGCAGTGTTGAGTTGGGCAATCAGCCCCAGCATTTT.

This chain uses TRBV6-1 with TRBJ1-5; D ambiguous. CDR3 length equals 13 residues. Trimming took off 4 bases at V and 6 bases at J, with 10 bases between the two ends. The germline CDR1 and CDR2 sequences are MNHNS and SASEGT. As DNA, the CDR3 is TGTGCCAGCAGTGTGCTGGAACCTCAGCCCCAGCATTTT. Translating it yields CASSVLEPQPQHF.

The genes are TRBV6-1 and TRBJ2-7; D is ambiguous. The germline V and J ends were trimmed by 5 bases and 0 bases, with 14 bases remaining between them. The CDR3 extends over 15 amino acids. Germline V gives CDR1 MNHNS, CDR2 SASEGT. In nucleotides, the CDR3 is TGTGCCAGCAGTCCCGGGTCCGAGAGCTCCTACGAGCAGTACGTC. Translating it yields CASSPGSESSYEQYV.

Regarding this clone: The same CDR3 arises from other DNA sequences in this sample as well. The chain combines TRBV6-1 with TRBJ2-3; TRBD1 agrees at 7 bases. Germline values: CDR1 MNHNS, CDR2 SASEGT. With V trimmed by 8 bases and J by 1 base, 6 bases remained unmatched. There are 14 residues in the CDR3. CDR3: CASQSGGGTDTQYF. CDR3 DNA sequence: TGTGCCAGCCAGTCAGGGGGAGGCACAGATACGCAGTATTTT.

The rearrangement uses TRBV9 and TRBJ2-1; a possible D gene is TRBD2 (6 bases). The ends were cut back, 0 bases at V and 0 bases at J, with 10 bases in the middle. Germline V gene lookup returns CDR1 SGDLS and CDR2 YYNGEE. The CDR3 contains 16 residues. This CDR3 is CASSVDPGSSYNEQFF. The DNA of the CDR3 is TGTGCCAGCAGCGTAGATCCCGGGAGCTCCTACAATGAGCAGTTCTTC.

The genes are TRBV10-2 and TRBJ2-7; D gene ambiguous. Trimming left V 1 base short and J 4 bases short, with 11 bases between. This CDR3 comprises 14 residues. Looked up from germline, CDR1 is WSHSY and CDR2 is SAAADI. The CDR3 here is CASSEWSTSYEQYF. CDR3 nucleotides: TGCGCCAGCAGTGAGTGGTCGACTTCTTACGAGCAGTACTTC.

The rearrangement uses TRBV5-1 and TRBJ1-6; D is ambiguous. This CDR3 comprises 14 residues. From germline, CDR1 is SGHRS and CDR2 YFSETQ. Trimming left V 4 bases short and J 8 bases short, with 13 bases between. CDR3 sequence (DNA): TGCGCCAGCAGCGTCCCGGGCGGCTATTCACCCCTCCACTTT. Encoded protein: CASSVPGGYSPLHF. Full variable domain (outside the CDR3, taken from reference TRBV5-1 and TRBJ1-6): KAGVTQTPRYLIKTRGQQVTLSCSPISGHRSVSWYQQTPGQGLQFLFEYFSETQRNKGNFPGRFSGRQFSNSRSEMNVSTLELGDSALYLCASSVPGGYSPLHFGNGTRLTVT.

The V gene is TRBV2, the J gene TRBJ2-3; D is possibly TRBD2 (5 bases). The CDR3 is 14 residues long. Looked up from germline, CDR1 is SNHLY and CDR2 is FYNNEI. Trimming took 11 bases from V and 0 from J, leaving 15 bases between them. The CDR3, as DNA: TGTGCCCGTTCCGGGATCTTTAGCACAGATACGCAGTATTTT. This gives the protein CARSGIFSTDTQYF.

This rearrangement joins TRBV30 to TRBJ1-3; D ambiguous. CDR1 and CDR2 (germline): GTSNPN, SVGIG (reference sequence). The CDR3 loop spans 12 amino acids. Trimming took off 0 bases at V and 3 bases at J, with 3 bases between the two ends. CDR3 sequence reads: CAWSVFGNTIYF. DNA for the CDR3: TGTGCCTGGAGTGTATTTGGAAACACCATATATTTT.

The chain links TRBV25-1 to TRBJ2-5; a possible D gene is TRBD1 (6 bases). The CDR3 contains 15 residues. Germline V gene lookup returns CDR1 MGHDK and CDR2 SYGVNS. The V end was cut by 5 bases, the J end by 1 base, with 14 bases between. CDR3 sequence reads: CASSRRDKTQETQYF. The CDR3 DNA reads TGTGCCAGCAGTCGCCGGGACAAAACCCAAGAGACCCAGTACTTC. Variable domain in full (rest from reference TRBV25-1 and TRBJ2-5): EADIYQTPRYLVIGTGKKITLECSQTMGHDKMYWYQQDPGMELHLIHYSYGVNSTEKGDLSSESTVSRIRTEHFPLTLESARPSHTSQYLCASSRRDKTQETQYFGPGTRLLVL.

The V and J genes are TRBV18 and TRBJ1-3; unclear D gene. The V end lost 4 bases, the J end lost 5 bases, and 12 bases lay between the germline ends. CDR3 length: 14 amino acids. CDR1 is KGHSH, CDR2 LQKENI, per germline. Here the CDR3 DNA reads TGTGCCAGCTCACGATCAGAGACGAGAAACACCATATATTTT. Protein sequence: CASSRSETRNTIYF.

J is TRBJ2-6 and V is TRBV11-2, with D uncertain. The CDR3 extends over 15 amino acids. Germline assignment: CDR1 SGHAT and CDR2 FQNNGV. V was pared by 1 base and J by 0 bases, with 4 bases between. The CDR3 loop is CASSLGTSGANVLTF. CDR3 DNA: TGTGCCAGCAGCTTAGGGACCTCTGGGGCCAACGTCCTGACTTTC.

The J gene is TRBJ1-6, the V gene TRBV5-4; D perhaps matches TRBD1 (5 bases). The CDR3 length is 14 residues. V was clipped by 5 bases and J by 10 bases, with 16 bases between them. Germline values: CDR1 SGHNT, CDR2 YYREEE (reference sequence). This CDR3 is CASRQRRDGSPLHF. Written as DNA, the CDR3 is TGTGCCAGCAGGCAGAGGCGGGACGGCTCACCCCTCCACTTT.

The chain couples TRBV5-1 to TRBJ2-1; D gene unclear. V lost 1 base and J 11 bases, leaving 19 bases between the germline ends. Germline-derived CDR1 and CDR2 are SGHRS and YFSETQ. The CDR3 spans 15 residues. For the CDR3, the DNA is TGCGCCAGCAGCTTGAGTGGTTTAGCCATCTATAAGCAGTTCTTC. Translation: CASSLSGLAIYKQFF. The whole variable domain, remainder taken from reference TRBV5-1 and TRBJ2-1, is KAGVTQTPRYLIKTRGQQVTLSCSPISGHRSVSWYQQTPGQGLQFLFEYFSETQRNKGNFPGRFSGRQFSNSRSEMNVSTLELGDSALYLCASSLSGLAIYKQFFGPGTRLTVL.

The count of this clone is one. This rearrangement joins TRBV4-2 to TRBJ2-5; TRBD2 aligns across 10 bases. This CDR3 region has 17 residues. Germline V lookup: CDR1 LGHNA, CDR2 YNFKEQ. Trimming at V came to 1 base and at J to 3 bases, leaving 8 bases not matched to a gene. In nucleotides, the CDR3 is TGTGCCAGCAGCCAAGGTTTCGGACTAGCGGAGAAAGAGACCCAGTACTTC. It encodes CASSQGFGLAEKETQYF.

The rearrangement uses TRBV7-3 and TRBJ1-4; 7 nucleotides line up with TRBD1. With V trimmed by 5 bases and J by 7 bases, 7 bases remained unmatched. The CDR3 totals 14 residues. Germline V gives CDR1 SGHTA, CDR2 FQGTGA. This CDR3 reads CASSARQGGEKLFF. The CDR3 nucleotides read TGTGCCAGCAGCGCACGACAGGGCGGTGAAAAACTGTTTTTT.

The rearrangement joins TRBV27 to TRBJ1-2, with 7 bases matching TRBD1. The CDR3 totals 15 residues. Germline V lookup: CDR1 MNHEY, CDR2 SMNVEV (reference sequence). V shed 6 bases, J shed 3 bases, and the junction held 10 bases outside the gene matches. Here the CDR3 DNA reads TGTGCCAGCAGAAGCCAAAGACAGGGTGACTATGGCTACACCTTC. It specifies CASRSQRQGDYGYTF.

This chain links TRBV29-1 with TRBJ1-2; D uncertain. There are 11 residues in the CDR3. V lost 0 bases and J lost 9, with 8 bases in between. The germline gives CDR1 SQVTM, CDR2 ANQGSEA. The CDR3 region is CSVEDQDRYTF. For the CDR3, the DNA is TGCAGCGTTGAAGATCAGGATCGCTACACCTTC.